Following are 24 T cell receptor beta chains from one sample sequenced in a study of T cells in Graves' hyperthyroidism and ophthalmopathy. Amplification of TCR beta CDR3 regions used RNA as the template. First-round RT-PCR with HTBI primers amplified the TCR CDR3 region. TCRdb ran MiXCR on the multiplex PCR reads and lists one entry per CDR3 protein. The sample has about 720,000 distinct CDR3 sequences, approximately 16% seen once; the top ten hold under 8.5%. Sequencing was done on a sample of blood. Every receptor here comes from a man aged 18 to 35 with Graves' hyperthyroidism.

The V and J genes are TRBV3-1 and TRBJ2-7; 9 bases fit TRBD2. Germline values: CDR1 LGHDT, CDR2 YNNKEL (reference sequence). The ends lost 3 bases at V and 2 bases at J; junction bases unmatched: 8. The CDR3 totals 16 residues. The DNA of the CDR3 is TGTGCCAGCAGCCATCGCGGACTAGCGATGCCCTACGAGCAGTACTTC. Residues: CASSHRGLAMPYEQYF.

This clonotype has at least ten counts. The chain has TRBV2 and TRBJ1-4; D might be TRBD1 (5 bases). Germline loops: CDR1 SNHLY, CDR2 FYNNEI. V was pared by 7 bases and J by 5 bases, with 20 bases between. There are 16 residues in the CDR3. The CDR3 DNA is TGTGCCAGCAACTGGCTAGGGGCGACAGCCAATGAAAAACTGTTTTTT. Translating gives CASNWLGATANEKLFF.

V usage is TRBV7-8 and J usage is TRBJ2-1, with TRBD2 matching over 8 bases. This CDR3 region has 17 residues. The trim removed 5 bases at V and 2 bases at J, leaving 11 bases unmatched. CDR1 is SGHVS and CDR2 is FQNEAQ in the germline V gene. CDR3 region: CASSPWTSYNAYNEQFF. The CDR3 coding sequence is TGTGCCAGCAGCCCTTGGACTAGCTATAACGCCTACAATGAGCAGTTCTTC.

The rearrangement links TRBV24-1 to TRBJ2-3; D is possibly TRBD2 (6 bases). V dropped 2 bases and J dropped 0 bases, with 11 bases sitting between them. The germline V gene has CDR1 KGHDR and CDR2 SFDVKD. The CDR3 is 16 residues long. The CDR3 nucleotides are TGTGCCACCAGTGATTCCGGGAGTACTAGCACAGATACGCAGTATTTT. As protein: CATSDSGSTSTDTQYF.

There are many counts of this clonotype. V and J are TRBV12-3 or TRBV12-4 and TRBJ1-5, with D unclear. The CDR3 extends over 17 amino acids. Trimming left V 3 bases short and J 0 bases short, with 15 bases between. CDR3 amino acids: CASSLKSLGTSNQPQHF. The CDR3 bases are TGTGCCAGCAGTTTGAAGTCTTTGGGCACTAGCAATCAGCCCCAGCATTTT.

V and J are TRBV28 and TRBJ2-1, with 11 bases matching TRBD1. The trim removed 8 bases at V and 4 bases at J, leaving 13 bases unmatched. The CDR3 has 17 residues. From germline, CDR1 is MDHEN and CDR2 SYDVKM. CDR3 bases: TGTGCCAGCCAAATGGTGGGAGGACAGGGGGCTTACAATGAGCAGTTCTTC. This encodes CASQMVGGQGAYNEQFF.

This sequence joins TRBV27 and TRBJ2-7; TRBD1 matches at 11 bases. V gave up 5 bases and J gave up 4 bases; unmatched junction bases: 4. The CDR3 loop spans 14 amino acids. The germline V gene has CDR1 MNHEY and CDR2 SMNVEV (reference sequence). The DNA of the CDR3 is TGTGCCAGCAGTGGCGGGACAGGGGGATACGAGCAGTACTTC. Translated, it gives CASSGGTGGYEQYF.

Ten or more counts support this clonotype. V and J are TRBV28 and TRBJ1-5; D unresolved. Deletions cut 7 bases from V and 7 bases from J, with 11 bases between. Germline-derived CDR1 and CDR2 are MDHEN and SYDVKM. The length of the CDR3 is 12 residues. CDR3 protein: CASMGFGQPQHF. CDR3 nucleotide sequence: TGTGCCAGCATGGGGTTCGGCCAGCCCCAGCATTTT.

This clonotype came up many times. Its ends do not fully match the called genes, so a read error is possible. The CDR3 DNA is TGTGCCAGCACCTTAGCCCCATTCACAGGAACTGGCTACACCTTC. It encodes CASTLAPFTGTGYTF. The chain recombines TRBV11-2 with TRBJ1-2; tentative D call: TRBD1 (5 bases). Germline V lookup: CDR1 SGHAT, CDR2 FQNNGV. The CDR3 runs 15 residues.

There are a few counts of this clonotype. This rearrangement joins TRBV7-2 to TRBJ2-1; 7 bases line up with TRBD2. The CDR3 is made up of 14 amino acids. J was trimmed by 4 bases and V by 5 bases; bases with no gene match: 5. Germline CDR1 reads SGHTA; CDR2 reads FQGNSA. The CDR3 reads CASSPWDYYNEQFF. The CDR3 DNA follows: TGTGCCAGCAGCCCCTGGGACTATTACAATGAGCAGTTCTTC.

In regard to this clonotype: The junction departs from the called germline gene at one end, perhaps through a read error. The chain couples TRBV29-1 to TRBJ2-3, with 9 bases aligning to TRBD1. CDR3 length: 14 residues. CDR1 is SQVTM and CDR2 is ANQGSEA in the germline V gene. CDR3 DNA: TGCGGCGTTTACCGGGACAGGGGCACAGATACGCAGTATTTT. Translation: CGVYRDRGTDTQYF.

As concerns this clonotype: Being one base from a much bigger clone, this may be a read error. The V call is TRBV6-1, the J call TRBJ1-1; D ambiguous. This CDR3 is 14 amino acids long. Trimming stripped 6 bases from V and 0 bases from J, with 11 bases between. Germline V gene sequence: CDR1 MNHNS, CDR2 SASEGT. CDR3 residues: CASSQHQMNTEAFF. CDR3 DNA: TGTGCCAGCAGCCAACACCAAATGAACACTGAAGCTTTCTTT.

This clonotype was seen many times. The genes are TRBV6-2 or TRBV6-3 and TRBJ2-1; the D is unclear. CDR1 and CDR2 (germline): MNHEY, SVGEGT. V lost 7 bases, J lost 7 bases, and 11 bases lay in between. This CDR3 contains 12 residues. The CDR3 DNA is TGTGCCAGCATAGGTTTGGAAAATGAGCAGTTCTTC. Its translation: CASIGLENEQFF.

This clonotype came up many times. V usage is TRBV20-1 and J usage is TRBJ1-2, with TRBD1 identical over 8 bases. The CDR3 consists of 14 residues. Germline loops: CDR1 DFQATT, CDR2 SNEGSKA (reference sequence). V was clipped by 5 bases and J by 4 bases; unmatched bases: 9. The chain's CDR3 is CSAPDREEGYGYTF. As DNA, the CDR3 is TGCAGTGCTCCGGACAGGGAGGAGGGCTATGGCTACACCTTC.

This chain joins TRBV6-2 or TRBV6-3 and TRBJ2-7; D possibly corresponds to TRBD1 (7 bases). V was cut by 10 bases and J by 7 bases, with 20 bases left in between. CDR1 MNHEY and CDR2 SVGEGT come from the germline V gene. The CDR3 loop spans 13 amino acids. The CDR3 is CAITREARGEQYF. The CDR3 DNA reads TGTGCCATCACCAGGGAGGCCAGGGGGGAGCAGTACTTC.

The V call is TRBV6-2 or TRBV6-3, the J call TRBJ2-3; unclear D gene. V was pared by 5 bases and J by 6 bases, with 12 bases between. Germline V gene lookup returns CDR1 MNHEY and CDR2 SVGEGT. The CDR3 runs 13 residues. CDR3: CASSLPPKDTQYF. As DNA, the CDR3 is TGTGCCAGCAGTCTACCACCAAAGGATACGCAGTATTTT.

The J gene is TRBJ2-7, the V gene TRBV12-3 or TRBV12-4; either TRBD1 or TRBD2 may supply D (6 bases each). This CDR3 spans 16 amino acids. The germline V and J ends were trimmed by 6 bases and 5 bases, with 23 bases remaining between them. DNA of the CDR3: TGTGCCAGCAGCACTCTCGAGGGGGGAAGATGGGACGAGCAGTACTTC. Its protein is CASSTLEGGRWDEQYF.

The chain links TRBV29-1 to TRBJ2-1, with 13 bases that match TRBD2. The CDR3 spans 14 residues. Trimming at V came to 7 bases and at J to 4 bases, leaving 4 bases not matched to a gene. Germline V lookup: CDR1 SQVTM, CDR2 ANQGSEA. CDR3 residues: CSGWTSGRYNEQFF. CDR3 in DNA: TGCAGCGGCTGGACTAGCGGGAGATACAATGAGCAGTTCTTC.

This clonotype was detected only a few times. The chain is built from TRBV19 and TRBJ2-5; TRBD2 agrees at 12 bases. Germline V gene lookup returns CDR1 LNHDA and CDR2 SQIVND (reference sequence). This CDR3 spans 14 amino acids. Trimming at V came to 7 bases and at J to 5 bases, leaving 5 bases not matched to a gene. In DNA, the CDR3 is TGTGCCAGTACTAGCGGGAGGGCCTCGGAGACCCAGTACTTC. Amino acids: CASTSGRASETQYF.

This clonotype has only a few counts. This chain links TRBV6-1 with TRBJ1-2; D unresolved. This CDR3 is 12 amino acids long. V lost 7 bases, J lost 3 bases, and 9 bases lay in between. CDR1 is MNHNS and CDR2 is SASEGT in the germline V gene. CDR3 sequence: CASTEFDYGYTF. DNA of the CDR3: TGTGCCAGCACAGAATTCGACTATGGCTACACCTTC.

In this sample, this clonotype turned up many times. The chain links TRBV2 to TRBJ1-5; D is unclear. The CDR3 runs to 15 residues. Germline assignment: CDR1 SNHLY and CDR2 FYNNEI. Trimming pared 0 bases from V and 4 bases from J, leaving 10 bases between. CDR3 in DNA: TGTGCCAGCAGTGAAGCCCGGCCGCTGAATCAGCCCCAGCATTTT. The encoded protein is CASSEARPLNQPQHF. Combining the CDR3 with reference TRBV2 and TRBJ1-5 gives the whole variable domain EPEVTQTPSHQVTQMGQEVILRCVPISNHLYFYWYRQILGQKVEFLVSFYNNEISEKSEIFDDQFSVERPDGSNFTLKIRSTKLEDSAMYFCASSEARPLNQPQHFGDGTRLSIL.

This clonotype was counted only a few times. The chain combines TRBV9 with TRBJ1-3; no clear D. The CDR3 is 16 residues long. With 4 bases removed from V and 0 bases from J, the gap between germline ends came to 14 bases. Germline V CDR1 and CDR2: SGDLS, YYNGEE. The CDR3 sequence is CASSPTTDSSGNTIYF. Here the CDR3 DNA reads TGTGCCAGCAGCCCAACGACTGATTCCTCTGGAAACACCATATATTTT.

This clonotype was detected many times. V is TRBV4-1 and J is TRBJ2-5; maybe TRBD1 (6 bases). The V and J ends lost 0 bases and 7 bases respectively, with 15 bases between them. This CDR3 spans 15 amino acids. Germline V gene data show CDR1 as MGHRA and CDR2 as YSYEKL. CDR3 bases: TGCGCCAGCAGCCAAGAAGGTCAGGGCAGGGGGACCCAGTACTTC. This encodes CASSQEGQGRGTQYF.

Ten or more counts support this clonotype. The chain carries TRBV6-1 and TRBJ2-3, with 7 bases lining up with TRBD1. This CDR3 has 13 amino acids. The germline V gene has CDR1 MNHNS and CDR2 SASEGT. After removal of 3 bases from V and 6 bases from J, the junction contained 3 bases not matched to a gene. The CDR3 region has the DNA TGTGCCAGCAGTGAGGACAGGAGGGATACGCAGTATTTT. Protein: CASSEDRRDTQYF.